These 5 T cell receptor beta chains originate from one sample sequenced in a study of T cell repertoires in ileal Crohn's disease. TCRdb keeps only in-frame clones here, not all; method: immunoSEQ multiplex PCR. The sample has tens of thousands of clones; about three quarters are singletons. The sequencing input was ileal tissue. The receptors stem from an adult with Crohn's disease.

The CDR3 bases are TGCGCCAGCAGCTTGGCCGGGGGGAGCTCTGGAAACACCATATATTTT. It encodes CASSLAGGSSGNTIYF. This chain joins TRBV5-1 and TRBJ1-3, with D perhaps matching TRBD1 (5 bases). The length of the CDR3 is 16 residues. Between the trimmed V and J ends, which lost 0 bases and 0 bases, there was a span of 10 bases. The germline CDR1 and CDR2 sequences are SGHRS and YFSETQ.

The CDR3 DNA reads as TGTGCCAGCAGCGTAGCGGTCGGGGAGCTGTTTTTT. This translates into CASSVAVGELFF. The V gene is TRBV9, the J gene TRBJ2-2; D not resolved. Between the trimmed V and J ends, which lost 0 bases and 7 bases, there was a span of 4 bases. Germline V gives CDR1 SGDLS, CDR2 YYNGEE. The CDR3 length is 12 residues.

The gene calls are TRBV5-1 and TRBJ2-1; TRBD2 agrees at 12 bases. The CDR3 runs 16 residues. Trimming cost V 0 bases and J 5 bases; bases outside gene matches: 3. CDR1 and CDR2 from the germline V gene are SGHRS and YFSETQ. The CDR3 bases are TGCGCCAGCAGCTTGGGGACTAGCGGGGTTAACAATGAGCAGTTCTTC. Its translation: CASSLGTSGVNNEQFF.

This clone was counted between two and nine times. The CDR3 bases are TGTGCCAGCAGTGCCGGCGGTTTCTACGAGCAGTACTTC. It translates to CASSAGGFYEQYF. The rearrangement joins TRBV25-1 to TRBJ2-7; D unclear. The CDR3 runs 13 residues. The V gene's germline CDR1 is MGHDK and CDR2 SYGVNS. The V gene lost 4 bases and the J gene lost 3 bases, with 10 bases spanning the gap.

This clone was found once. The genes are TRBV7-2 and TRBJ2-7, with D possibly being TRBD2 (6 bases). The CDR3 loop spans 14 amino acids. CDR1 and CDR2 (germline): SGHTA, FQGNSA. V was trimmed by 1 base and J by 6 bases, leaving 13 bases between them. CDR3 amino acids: CASSLVWGVREQYF. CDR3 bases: TGTGCCAGCAGCTTAGTCTGGGGGGTTCGCGAGCAGTACTTC.